These 15 T cell receptor beta chains were sequenced from one sample in a study of blood T cell repertoires in COVID-19. The table came from immunoSEQ multiplex PCR; TCRdb's copy has only in-frame clones and leaves some out. The data contain about 220,000 clones, 80% to 85% of them seen just once; the ten biggest clones take up 3% to 3.5%. Sequencing input: peripheral blood. Every receptor here comes from a young woman who had recovered from COVID-19.

The chain recombines TRBV7-3 with TRBJ1-1; tentative D call: TRBD1 (6 bases). Germline V gene sequence: CDR1 SGHTA, CDR2 FQGTGA. CDR3 length: 14 residues. V lost 2 bases to trimming and J lost 4 bases, with 11 bases between them. The CDR3 is CASSLAGVGTEAFF. DNA of the CDR3: TGTGCCAGCAGCTTAGCAGGGGTTGGCACTGAAGCTTTCTTT.

The rearrangement links TRBV11-2 to TRBJ1-1; weak D call: TRBD1 (5 bases). The V gene lost 5 bases and the J gene lost 6 bases, with 22 bases spanning the gap. Germline V gene sequence: CDR1 SGHAT, CDR2 FQNNGV. The CDR3 consists of 16 residues. CDR3 coding DNA: TGTGCCAGCAGCCTAACGAGGCCGGACAAGTCTTCTGAAGCTTTCTTT. It translates to CASSLTRPDKSSEAFF. Full variable domain (remainder filled in from reference TRBV11-2 and TRBJ1-1): EAGVAQSPRYKIIEKRQSVAFWCNPISGHATLYWYQQILGQGPKLLIQFQNNGVVDDSQLPKDRFSAERLKGVDSTLKIQPAKLEDSAVYLCASSLTRPDKSSEAFFGQGTRLTVV.

This clone was seen once. The J gene is TRBJ2-2, the V gene TRBV18, with unresolved D. CDR3 length equals 15 residues. CDR1 and CDR2 (germline): KGHSH, LQKENI. Trimming stripped 2 bases from V and 3 bases from J, with 10 bases between. The CDR3 nucleotides read TGTGCCAGCTCACCAGCTCAGGTTTACACCGGGGAGCTGTTTTTT. It is translated as CASSPAQVYTGELFF.

This chain joins TRBV5-4 and TRBJ1-2, with 7 bases fitting TRBD1. Germline-derived CDR1 and CDR2 are SGHNT and YYREEE (reference sequence). The CDR3 has 14 residues. V shed 5 bases, J shed 7 bases, and the junction held 11 bases outside the gene matches. The CDR3 is CASSRDRGPGGYTF. CDR3 in DNA: TGTGCCAGCAGTCGGGACAGAGGGCCGGGTGGCTACACCTTC.

The V and J genes are TRBV27 and TRBJ1-2, with TRBD1 matching 9 bases. V shed 8 bases and J 3 bases; nucleotides not matched to a gene: 1. The CDR3 totals 12 residues. CDR1 MNHEY and CDR2 SMNVEV come from the germline V gene (reference sequence). The CDR3 sequence is CASRDRDYGYTF. CDR3 nucleotide sequence: TGTGCCAGCCGGGACAGGGACTATGGCTACACCTTC.

The rearrangement joins TRBV10-3 to TRBJ2-4, with D maybe TRBD2 (5 bases). The CDR3 has 16 residues. V shed 2 bases and J shed 2 bases, with 13 bases lying between them. Per the germline V gene, CDR1 is ENHRY and CDR2 is SYGVKD. In DNA form, the CDR3 reads TGTGCCATCAGTGAGAATCCGCCCGGGACCAAAAACATTCAGTACTTC. Its translation is CAISENPPGTKNIQYF.

The V gene is TRBV28, the J gene TRBJ2-7; D possibly corresponds to TRBD1 (5 bases). CDR3 length: 13 amino acids. The V gene's germline CDR1 is MDHEN and CDR2 SYDVKM. Trimming removed 1 base at V and 6 bases at J, with 10 bases between. CDR3 residues: CASSLSGFREQYF. The CDR3 DNA follows: TGTGCCAGCAGTTTATCAGGGTTCCGCGAGCAGTACTTC.

The chain joins TRBV28 to TRBJ2-7; no clear D gene. Trimming shortened V by 2 bases and J by 5 bases, and 19 bases separated the two germline ends. Germline V gives CDR1 MDHEN, CDR2 SYDVKM. There are 16 residues in the CDR3. The CDR3 here is CASSLLRQINSHEQYF. The CDR3 DNA is TGTGCCAGCAGTTTACTGCGGCAGATTAATTCTCACGAGCAGTACTTC.

This sequence joins TRBV28 and TRBJ2-1; the D gene is possibly TRBD1 (6 bases). The germline CDR1 and CDR2 sequences are MDHEN and SYDVKM. Trimming took 9 bases from V and 12 from J, leaving 30 bases between them. The CDR3 runs to 16 residues. The DNA for the CDR3 is TGTGCCAGTATGAATTCCAGGGGCGGGCTCAAGCCTGGGCAGTTCTTC. Its protein product is CASMNSRGGLKPGQFF.

V and J are TRBV10-2 and TRBJ1-5, with 8 bases identical to TRBD1. Germline V gene lookup returns CDR1 WSHSY and CDR2 SAAADI. This CDR3 spans 12 amino acids. The CDR3 is CVTGESNQPQHF. The CDR3 coding sequence is TGCGTGACAGGGGAAAGCAATCAGCCCCAGCATTTT.

As regards this clone: A much larger clone lies a single base off, so this may be a read error. This rearrangement joins TRBV3-1 (or the pseudogene TRBV3-2) to TRBJ2-1, with D unresolved. Germline CDR1 is LGHDT and CDR2 is YNNKEL (reference sequence). Trimming took 1 base from V and 6 from J, leaving 4 bases between them. The CDR3 sequence is 12 residues long. CDR3 sequence reads: CASSQASNEQFF. The CDR3 nucleotides are TGTGCCAGCAGCCAAGCTAGCAATGAGCAGTTCTTC.

This clone occurred once. This chain uses TRBV5-4 with TRBJ2-7, with a possible D match to TRBD2 (6 bases). CDR1 is SGHNT, CDR2 YYREEE, per germline (reference sequence). The CDR3 has 13 residues. V was shortened by 0 bases and J by 4 bases, with 8 bases between the two germline ends. The CDR3: CASSLVGRYEQYF. CDR3 nucleotides: TGTGCCAGCAGCTTGGTTGGGAGGTACGAGCAGTACTTC.

The V gene is TRBV18, the J gene TRBJ2-7; 10 nucleotides agree with TRBD2. CDR1 and CDR2 from the germline V gene are KGHSH and LQKENI. The CDR3 is 16 amino acids. Trimming at V came to 0 bases and at J to 3 bases, leaving 5 bases not matched to a gene. For the CDR3, the DNA is TGTGCCAGCTCACCACCGTTACTAGCGGGACACTACGAGCAGTACTTC. Translated: CASSPPLLAGHYEQYF.

This chain uses TRBV5-1 with TRBJ1-3; D possibly corresponds to TRBD1 (6 bases). The ends were cut back, 4 bases at V and 0 bases at J, with 14 bases in the middle. The CDR3 spans 16 residues. Germline V gives CDR1 SGHRS, CDR2 YFSETQ. The CDR3 spells CASSSTGLDSGNTIYF. The CDR3 DNA follows: TGCGCCAGCAGCAGCACAGGGCTCGACTCTGGAAACACCATATATTTT.

A few counts support this clone. The V gene is TRBV30, the J gene TRBJ2-5, with D possibly matching TRBD2 (5 bases). Germline values: CDR1 GTSNPN, CDR2 SVGIG (reference sequence). Between the trimmed V and J ends, which lost 0 bases and 5 bases, there was a span of 13 bases. The CDR3 consists of 14 residues. Here the CDR3 DNA reads TGTGCCTGGAGTGTGGTGGGAGCGATGGAGACCCAGTACTTC. Encoded protein: CAWSVVGAMETQYF.